The clone carrying this T cell receptor gamma chain was observed a few times. The target antigen is unknown. TCRdb's protein, taken from a much larger clone, differs from this DNA's translation at residue 12, likely owing to a read error; the protein displayed comes from the DNA. The data originate from a study of γδ T cells in repeated Plasmodium falciparum infection. Looking at the study overall: Malaria-naive adults were infected with P. falciparum NF54 four times over around 600 days. Sampling occurred at baseline, pre-infection for selected infections, and 21 days post-infection.

Study-wide results and limits: Many TCRgamma sequences overlapped between individuals in stable Vgamma9/Vdelta2+ repertoires.

Flow sorting of PBMC yielded separate Vgamma9/Vdelta2+ and Vdelta2-negative gammadelta T cell populations for bulk repertoire analysis. TCRdb reprocessed the multiplex PCR reads through CATT. The sample lists 30,000 or so gamma-chain clones, approximately 1.4% occurring once. The CDR3 loop spans 14 amino acids. Germline V CDR1 and CDR2: EGSNGY, YDSYNSKV. The sequence derives from a pool of human donors (malaria-infected and uninfected, not separated). Sample: gamma-delta T cells from blood. This chain links TRGV2 with TRGJ1 or TRGJ2. The CDR3 loop reads CATWDGLTHYKELF. CDR3 DNA: TGTGCCACCTGGGACGGATTAACGCATTATAAGGAACTCTTT.